The 30 T cell receptor beta chains given below trace back to one sample, sequenced in a study of CD4 T cells in relation to SARS-CoV-2 and coronaviruses. The antigens of these receptors remain unknown. The assay was immunoSEQ multiplex PCR, and TCRdb's table has in-frame clones only and misses some. This sample has 38,000 or so clones; 65% to 80% occur once, and the top ten carry roughly 22%. Sequencing used memory CD4+ T cells from PBMCs, cultured in vitro. The receptors originated from an adult with COVID-19.

This clone counts as medium-sized (0.01 to 0.1%). The genes are TRBV6-2 or TRBV6-3 and TRBJ1-1; D is ambiguous. V lost 0 bases and J 1 base, leaving 12 bases between the germline ends. Germline loops: CDR1 MNHEY, CDR2 SVGEGT. The CDR3 loop spans 16 amino acids. This CDR3 is CASSYSYRTANTEAFF. The CDR3 region has the DNA TGTGCCAGCAGTTACTCGTACCGGACGGCGAACACTGAAGCTTTCTTT.

This clone has just a few counts. This sequence joins TRBV28 and TRBJ2-2; D gene ambiguous. Germline CDR1 and CDR2: MDHEN and SYDVKM. The CDR3 spans 15 residues. Between the trimmed V and J ends, which lost 6 bases and 3 bases, there was a span of 14 bases. CDR3 sequence reads: CASSPSRMYTGELFF. In DNA form, the CDR3 reads TGTGCCAGCAGCCCTAGTAGGATGTACACCGGGGAGCTGTTTTTT.

This chain joins TRBV7-2 and TRBJ2-3; tentative D call: TRBD2 (6 bases). The germline V and J ends were trimmed by 6 bases and 2 bases, with 18 bases remaining between them. This CDR3 is 16 amino acids long. CDR1 SGHTA and CDR2 FQGNSA come from the germline V gene. CDR3 coding DNA: TGTGCCAGCAGGAAAAGTATAGCGGCGCTCACAGATACGCAGTATTTT. Amino acid sequence: CASRKSIAALTDTQYF.

This chain connects TRBV7-9 to TRBJ2-7; D is unclear. Germline V lookup: CDR1 SEHNR, CDR2 FQNEAQ (reference sequence). The CDR3 has 11 residues. Deletions cut 5 bases from V and 4 bases from J, with 6 bases between. This CDR3 reads CASSRGYEQYF. CDR3 sequence (DNA): TGTGCCAGCAGCCGTGGGTACGAGCAGTACTTC.

The CDR3 sequence is CASRLAGQETQYF. The CDR3 nucleotides read TGTGCCAGCCGACTAGCGGGTCAAGAGACCCAGTACTTC. The J gene is TRBJ2-5, the V gene TRBV3-1 (or the pseudogene TRBV3-2); 10 bases match TRBD2. CDR1 LGHDT and CDR2 YNNKEL come from the germline V gene (reference sequence). V gave up 8 bases and J gave up 2 bases; unmatched junction bases: 2. CDR3 length: 13 residues.

This clone was seen only once. The rearrangement links TRBV19 to TRBJ2-7, with D possibly matching TRBD1 (5 bases). The V end was cut by 2 bases, the J end by 1 base, with 6 bases between. The CDR3 runs to 13 residues. Germline CDR1 and CDR2: LNHDA and SQIVND (reference sequence). Here the CDR3 DNA reads TGTGCCAGTAGTATAACAGGATCCTACGAGCAGTACTTC. Residues: CASSITGSYEQYF.

In nucleotides, the CDR3 is TGTGCCAGCAGCTTAGGTACCTTGGGCAAAACCACAGATACGCAGTATTTT. It translates to CASSLGTLGKTTDTQYF. V is TRBV11-2 and J is TRBJ2-3; D remains ambiguous. The V gene's germline CDR1 is SGHAT and CDR2 FQNNGV. This CDR3 is built from 17 residues. V was cut by 1 base and J by 2 bases, with 16 bases left in between. The entire variable domain, with the rest obtained from reference TRBV11-2 and TRBJ2-3, is as follows: EAGVAQSPRYKIIEKRQSVAFWCNPISGHATLYWYQQILGQGPKLLIQFQNNGVVDDSQLPKDRFSAERLKGVDSTLKIQPAKLEDSAVYLCASSLGTLGKTTDTQYFGPGTRLTVL.

V usage is TRBV19 and J usage is TRBJ2-4, with D uncertain. The CDR3 runs 14 residues. The V gene's germline CDR1 is LNHDA and CDR2 SQIVND (reference sequence). V was shortened by 8 bases and J by 1 base, with 12 bases between the two germline ends. The CDR3 reads CASSQTMAKNIQYF. DNA of the CDR3: TGTGCCAGTTCGCAAACTATGGCCAAAAACATTCAGTACTTC. Complete variable domain (other parts from reference TRBV19 and TRBJ2-4): DGGITQSPKYLFRKEGQNVTLSCEQNLNHDAMYWYRQDPGQGLRLIYYSQIVNDFQKGDIAEGYSVSREKKESFPLTVTSAQKNPTAFYLCASSQTMAKNIQYFGAGTRLSVL.

This chain links TRBV9 with TRBJ2-5; D uncertain. This CDR3 region has 14 residues. From germline, CDR1 is SGDLS and CDR2 YYNGEE. The V gene lost 0 bases and the J gene lost 0 bases, with 6 bases spanning the gap. The CDR3 sequence is CASSVAPYQETQYF. In DNA, the CDR3 is TGTGCCAGCAGCGTAGCACCGTACCAAGAGACCCAGTACTTC.

The chain carries TRBV2 and TRBJ1-5; 7 nucleotides align to TRBD1. After removal of 5 bases from V and 7 bases from J, the junction contained 8 bases not matched to a gene. The length of the CDR3 is 14 residues. Germline V gives CDR1 SNHLY, CDR2 FYNNEI. CDR3 loop: CASSREGARQPQHF. CDR3 coding DNA: TGTGCCAGCAGTAGAGAGGGGGCGCGGCAGCCCCAGCATTTT.

CDR3 sequence reads: CASTSPGFGNIQYF. CDR3 DNA: TGTGCCAGCACCTCCCCAGGGTTCGGGAACATTCAGTACTTC. The chain couples TRBV7-6 to TRBJ2-4; D is perhaps TRBD1 (5 bases). The CDR3 is made up of 14 amino acids. V was pared by 7 bases and J by 7 bases, with 17 bases between. Looked up from germline, CDR1 is SGHVS and CDR2 is FNYEAQ.

This clone was found once. The chain is built from TRBV2 and TRBJ1-5; D not resolved. This CDR3 region has 13 residues. Trimming pared 6 bases from V and 1 base from J, leaving 7 bases between. Germline V gene sequence: CDR1 SNHLY, CDR2 FYNNEI. CDR3 DNA sequence: TGTGCCAGCAGAGCAGACAGCAATCAGCCCCAGCATTTT. Protein product: CASRADSNQPQHF.

This sequence joins TRBV5-4 and TRBJ2-1; a weak D match, TRBD1 (6 bases). V lost 7 bases to trimming and J lost 8 bases, with 16 bases between them. The CDR3 is 13 residues long. The germline V gene has CDR1 SGHNT and CDR2 YYREEE (reference sequence). The CDR3 DNA is TGTGCCAGCTTCATACAGGGTGCCGATGAGCAGTTCTTC. Translation gives CASFIQGADEQFF.

V usage is TRBV7-2 and J usage is TRBJ2-1; 11 bases agree with TRBD2. Germline V lookup: CDR1 SGHTA, CDR2 FQGNSA. V gave up 2 bases and J gave up 10 bases; unmatched junction bases: 4. The CDR3 consists of 14 residues. CDR3 DNA: TGTGCCAGCAGCTTACATAGCGGGAGGGAGGAGCAGTTCTTC. Translated: CASSLHSGREEQFF.

V usage is TRBV2 and J usage is TRBJ2-3; 9 bases agree with TRBD1. Trimming removed 9 bases from V and 0 bases from J; junction bases left unmatched: 7. In germline, CDR1 is SNHLY, CDR2 FYNNEI. CDR3 length: 15 residues. CDR3 in amino acids: CAREAGTGSTDTQYF. The CDR3 nucleotides read TGTGCCAGGGAGGCCGGGACAGGGAGCACAGATACGCAGTATTTT.

This rearrangement joins TRBV3-1 (or the pseudogene TRBV3-2) to TRBJ2-4; maybe TRBD2 (6 bases). The CDR3 has 15 amino acids. Germline CDR1 reads LGHDT; CDR2 reads YNNKEL (reference sequence). V was clipped by 4 bases and J by 8 bases, with 18 bases between them. This chain's CDR3 is CASSPTAGGRDIQYF. The CDR3 bases are TGTGCCAGCAGCCCCACGGCCGGGGGAAGGGACATTCAGTACTTC.

This chain connects TRBV6-2 or TRBV6-3 to TRBJ1-1; D unclear. Germline CDR1 MNHEY, CDR2 SVGEGT. This CDR3 contains 15 residues. V was trimmed by 0 bases and J by 0 bases, leaving 8 bases between them. CDR3 sequence (DNA): TGTGCCAGCAGTTACTCGATACAGATGAACACTGAAGCTTTCTTT. Encoded protein: CASSYSIQMNTEAFF.

J is TRBJ2-1 and V is TRBV6-6; no reliable D call. The CDR3 is 11 residues long. Germline lookup yields CDR1 MNHNY and CDR2 SVGAGI (reference sequence). Trimming stripped 6 bases from V and 5 bases from J, with 5 bases between. Here the CDR3 DNA reads TGTGCCAGCAGACGGAACAATGAGCAGTTCTTC. Residues: CASRRNNEQFF.

The chain employs TRBV6-1 and TRBJ2-1; no firm D call. Germline assignment: CDR1 MNHNS and CDR2 SASEGT. V was shortened by 1 base and J by 4 bases, with 5 bases between the two germline ends. This CDR3 comprises 13 residues. CDR3 in amino acids: CASSEELYNEQFF. CDR3 nucleotide sequence: TGTGCCAGCAGTGAAGAGCTGTACAATGAGCAGTTCTTC.

The V gene is TRBV5-1, the J gene TRBJ2-1; 9 nucleotides align to TRBD2. CDR3 length equals 15 residues. The J segment lost 9 bases and the V segment lost 5 bases, leaving 12 bases of the junction unmatched. Germline-derived CDR1 and CDR2 are SGHRS and YFSETQ. The CDR3 reads CASRFLAGNSGEQFF. The CDR3 region has the DNA TGCGCCAGCAGGTTTCTAGCGGGGAATTCCGGTGAGCAGTTCTTC.

The gene calls are TRBV19 and TRBJ2-6, with D perhaps matching TRBD1 (6 bases). This CDR3 is built from 18 residues. V lost 3 bases and J 0 bases, leaving 15 bases between the germline ends. Germline assignment: CDR1 LNHDA and CDR2 SQIVND (reference sequence). The CDR3 loop is CASSMFGTRVSGANVLTF. CDR3 coding DNA: TGTGCCAGTAGTATGTTCGGGACAAGGGTCTCTGGGGCCAACGTCCTGACTTTC. Based on the CDR3 plus reference TRBV19 and TRBJ2-6, the full variable domain is DGGITQSPKYLFRKEGQNVTLSCEQNLNHDAMYWYRQDPGQGLRLIYYSQIVNDFQKGDIAEGYSVSREKKESFPLTVTSAQKNPTAFYLCASSMFGTRVSGANVLTFGAGSRLTVL.

The chain joins TRBV6-5 to TRBJ2-1, with D possibly matching TRBD1 (6 bases). Per the germline V gene, CDR1 is MNHEY and CDR2 is SVGAGI. The CDR3 has 15 amino acids. Trimming left V 7 bases short and J 2 bases short, with 15 bases between. CDR3 residues: CASTLGAGAYNEQFF. DNA of the CDR3: TGTGCCAGCACCTTGGGGGCAGGAGCCTACAATGAGCAGTTCTTC.

The chain combines TRBV5-1 with TRBJ2-5; 9 nucleotides match TRBD2. This CDR3 is 16 amino acids long. CDR1 SGHRS and CDR2 YFSETQ come from the germline V gene. V lost 4 bases, J lost 4 bases, and 11 bases stayed unmatched. The DNA for the CDR3 is TGCGCCAGCAGCCCTAATGGCGGGAGGGCCGCAGAGACCCAGTACTTC. This codes for CASSPNGGRAAETQYF.

This chain connects TRBV30 to TRBJ2-7; D assignment may be TRBD1 or TRBD2 (5 bases each). Trimming cost V 1 base and J 7 bases, with 5 bases left between them. CDR1 GTSNPN and CDR2 SVGIG come from the germline V gene (reference sequence). The length of the CDR3 is 10 residues. The chain's CDR3 is CAWSGGEQYF. CDR3 nucleotides: TGTGCCTGGAGTGGGGGGGAGCAGTACTTC.

In its sample, this clone was seen once. The chain uses TRBV30 and TRBJ2-1, with 11 bases identical to TRBD2. This CDR3 has 17 residues. Germline V gene lookup returns CDR1 GTSNPN and CDR2 SVGIG (reference sequence). V dropped 0 bases and J dropped 10; count of bases not matched to a gene: 14. As DNA, the CDR3 is TGTGCCTGGAGTGTTCCGGGACTAGCGGTACTTACGGGGGAGCAGTTCTTC. Amino acids: CAWSVPGLAVLTGEQFF.

This clone has just a few counts. This chain connects TRBV4-2 to TRBJ2-2, with 7 bases matching TRBD2. The CDR3 covers 16 residues. Germline CDR1 is LGHNA and CDR2 is YNFKEQ. V was clipped by 1 base and J by 5 bases; unmatched bases: 7. CDR3 protein: CASSQVHGGRTGELFF. CDR3 sequence (DNA): TGTGCCAGCAGCCAAGTGCACGGGGGGAGAACCGGGGAGCTGTTTTTT.

The count of this clone is one. This chain joins TRBV20-1 and TRBJ2-5; D is unclear. Trimming left V 2 bases short and J 5 bases short, with 6 bases between. CDR1 is DFQATT and CDR2 is SNEGSKA in the germline V gene (reference sequence). The CDR3 runs to 11 residues. CDR3 loop: CSARSLETQYF. In nucleotides, the CDR3 is TGCAGTGCTAGATCACTGGAGACCCAGTACTTC.

The rearrangement links TRBV30 to TRBJ1-1; 8 positions agree with TRBD1. J lost 8 bases, V lost 0 bases, and 5 bases had no gene match. CDR1 is GTSNPN, CDR2 SVGIG, per germline (reference sequence). This CDR3 contains 13 residues. The CDR3 reads CAWSVQAGGEAFF. In DNA, the CDR3 is TGTGCCTGGAGTGTACAGGCAGGGGGCGAAGCTTTCTTT.

This clone is labeled as medium-sized. The chain is built from TRBV4-1 and TRBJ2-6; no clear D. The CDR3 has 16 amino acids. Germline V gene lookup returns CDR1 MGHRA and CDR2 YSYEKL. Trimming removed 4 bases at V and 0 bases at J, with 10 bases between. CDR3 coding DNA: TGCGCCAGCAGCCCTACCGAGAGCTCTGGGGCCAACGTCCTGACTTTC. Its translation: CASSPTESSGANVLTF.

V and J are TRBV12-5 and TRBJ2-6; possibly TRBD2 for D (5 bases). Germline CDR1 and CDR2: LGHNT and FRNRAP. Trimming stripped 5 bases from V and 0 bases from J, with 20 bases between. CDR3 length: 19 amino acids. The CDR3 here is CASGPPERTENSGANVLTF. CDR3 sequence (DNA): TGTGCTAGTGGTCCGCCTGAGCGGACCGAAAACTCTGGGGCCAACGTCCTGACTTTC.